This entry describes one T cell receptor beta chain. Its target is unknown. PCR involved 60 Vbeta and 13 Jbeta primers. TCRdb's table, derived via immunoSEQ multiplex PCR, lists solely in-frame clones and lacks some. The table shows 120,000 or so clones, with roughly 86% occurring only once. The CDR3 loop spans 16 amino acids. The V end was cut by 4 bases, the J end by 3 bases, with 19 bases between. Germline-derived CDR1 and CDR2 are SGHRS and YFSETQ. The data originate from a study of cytomegalovirus exposure and HLA in healthy donors. Study as a whole: Earlier, 150 million to 200 million T cells were analyzed, and some 120 million unique TCR beta sequences were found among them.

Study results and caveats: When analyzed later, a missense DCLRE1C variant was found to be linked to TCR beta V- and J-gene trimming. Most sequenced TCRs were rare (though some public TCRs occurred in many donors). Sequencing likely caused a cluster of highly shared sequence variants.

This receptor was obtained from a man between 18 and 29 years old in good health and CMV-seronegative. The sequencing sample was made of PBMCs. V gene TRBV5-1 combines with J gene TRBJ1-1, with D possibly being TRBD1 (6 bases). CDR3 in DNA: TGCGCCAGCAGCCCACAGGGTGTAAGCGTCGACACTGAAGCTTTCTTT. It specifies CASSPQGVSVDTEAFF.